A single sample gave rise to the 27 T cell receptor beta chains below, sequenced in a study of blood T cell repertoires in COVID-19. Profiled with immunoSEQ multiplex PCR; TCRdb holds only in-frame clones, not every one. The table has under 200,000 clones, more than 65% seen once. Sequencing was performed on PBMCs or T cells enriched from blood (not recorded which). The receptors here all came from a man aged 60-69 years who had recovered from COVID-19.

J is TRBJ2-7 and V is TRBV11-2; 10 bases line up with TRBD2. In germline, CDR1 is SGHAT, CDR2 FQNNGV. The CDR3 runs to 17 residues. J gave up 4 bases and V 4 bases, and 13 bases lay outside the gene matches. The DNA for the CDR3 is TGTGCCAGCAGCTCAACGGGGCTAGCGGGAGAAGTTTACGAGCAGTACTTC. Its protein product is CASSSTGLAGEVYEQYF.

This chain joins TRBV7-2 and TRBJ2-1; weak D call: TRBD1 (6 bases). Germline values: CDR1 SGHTA, CDR2 FQGNSA. Trimming took 0 bases from V and 4 from J, leaving 10 bases between them. The CDR3 runs to 15 residues. CDR3 loop: CASSLAGTPYNEQFF. The CDR3 coding sequence is TGTGCCAGCAGCTTAGCAGGGACACCTTACAATGAGCAGTTCTTC. Looking up the rest from reference TRBV7-2 and TRBJ2-1 gives the full variable domain: GAGVSQSPSNKVTEKGKDVELRCDPISGHTALYWYRQSLGQGLEFLIYFQGNSAPDKSGLPSDRFSAERTGGSVSTLTIQRTQQEDSAVYLCASSLAGTPYNEQFFGPGTRLTVL.

The gene calls are TRBV7-8 and TRBJ1-2; 8 bases are shared with TRBD1. The junction had 10 bases not matched to a gene; V was cut back by 5 bases and J by 5 bases. Germline CDR1 SGHVS, CDR2 FQNEAQ. The CDR3 has 15 residues. The CDR3: CASSTESGQGYGYTF. In DNA, the CDR3 is TGTGCCAGCAGCACAGAATCCGGACAGGGATATGGCTACACCTTC.

The V gene is TRBV18, the J gene TRBJ1-4; 7 bases are a match to TRBD1. Trimming at V came to 3 bases and at J to 5 bases, leaving 9 bases not matched to a gene. Germline V CDR1 and CDR2: KGHSH, LQKENI. CDR3 length: 16 amino acids. CDR3 sequence: CASSPIGTGANEKLFF. CDR3 DNA sequence: TGTGCCAGCTCACCGATTGGCACAGGGGCAAATGAAAAACTGTTTTTT.

V usage is TRBV12-3 or TRBV12-4 and J usage is TRBJ1-1; 8 bases align to TRBD1. The CDR3 loop spans 13 amino acids. V shed 7 bases and J 6 bases; nucleotides not matched to a gene: 7. The CDR3 is CASTGPGQAEAFF. CDR3 in DNA: TGTGCCAGCACCGGTCCGGGACAGGCTGAAGCTTTCTTT.

The CDR3 is CASKKDNRLNSPLHF. The CDR3 DNA sequence: TGTGCCAGCAAAAAAGATAACAGATTAAATTCACCCCTCCACTTT. V usage is TRBV27 and J usage is TRBJ1-6; D call uncertain. This CDR3 is built from 15 residues. Germline assignment: CDR1 MNHEY and CDR2 SMNVEV (reference sequence). The germline V and J ends were trimmed by 7 bases and 7 bases, with 17 bases remaining between them.

This chain joins TRBV3-1 (or the pseudogene TRBV3-2) and TRBJ2-1; TRBD2 matches at 9 bases. This CDR3 is 16 amino acids long. With V trimmed by 3 bases and J by 1 base, 4 bases remained unmatched. Germline CDR1 is LGHDT and CDR2 is YNNKEL (reference sequence). The CDR3 bases are TGTGCCAGCAGCCACCTTACTAGCGGGTCCTACAATGAGCAGTTCTTC. Translating gives CASSHLTSGSYNEQFF.

The CDR3 loop reads CASSLGGDNSPLHF. In DNA form, the CDR3 reads TGTGCCAGCAGTCTTGGAGGGGATAATTCACCCCTCCACTTT. This chain uses TRBV6-5 with TRBJ1-6; tentatively, D is TRBD1 (5 bases). The V gene's germline CDR1 is MNHEY and CDR2 SVGAGI. Trimming took 5 bases from V and 5 from J, leaving 10 bases between them. This CDR3 is built from 14 residues.

Only one count was recorded for this clone. The rearrangement uses TRBV7-8 and TRBJ1-6; 9 positions agree with TRBD1. V lost 5 bases to trimming and J lost 10 bases; unmatched junction nucleotides: 6. The germline gives CDR1 SGHVS, CDR2 FQNEAQ. The CDR3 runs to 14 residues. This CDR3 reads CASSTDRGGSPLHF. Here the CDR3 DNA reads TGTGCCAGCAGCACCGACAGGGGGGGATCACCCCTCCACTTT.

This clone is labeled medium-sized. The same CDR3 arises from other DNA sequences in this sample as well. The CDR3 DNA reads as TGTGCCAGCAGCTTAACGGGAGCGGATACGCAGTATTTT. Protein product: CASSLTGADTQYF. The rearrangement links TRBV7-3 to TRBJ2-3; D might be TRBD2 (5 bases). The CDR3 runs 13 residues. Germline CDR1 is SGHTA and CDR2 is FQGTGA. V dropped 0 bases and J dropped 6 bases, with 7 bases sitting between them.

The CDR3 nucleotides are TGTGCCTGGAGTGTCGCTCGGGACACCTATGGCTACACCTTC. It specifies CAWSVARDTYGYTF. This sequence joins TRBV30 and TRBJ1-2, with D possibly TRBD1 on 6 matching bases. V was shortened by 0 bases and J by 4 bases, with 12 bases between the two germline ends. Germline CDR1 is GTSNPN and CDR2 is SVGIG (reference sequence). The CDR3 spans 14 residues. The full variable domain, completed using reference TRBV30 and TRBJ1-2, is SQTIHQWPATLVQPVGSPLSLECTVEGTSNPNLYWYRQAAGRGLQLLFYSVGIGQISSEVPQNLSASRPQDRQFILSSKKLLLSDSGFYLCAWSVARDTYGYTFGSGTRLTVV.

This clone was picked up a small number of times. The chain links TRBV19 to TRBJ1-6; D unresolved. Trimming took off 6 bases at V and 8 bases at J, with 11 bases between the two ends. Looked up from germline, CDR1 is LNHDA and CDR2 is SQIVND (reference sequence). CDR3 size: 13 residues. CDR3 region: CASREERDSPLHF. The CDR3 nucleotides read TGTGCCAGTAGGGAGGAGAGGGATTCACCCCTCCACTTT.

The chain has TRBV7-3 and TRBJ2-1, with 9 nucleotides matching TRBD2. The CDR3 covers 14 residues. The J segment lost 8 bases and the V segment lost 1 base, leaving 3 bases of the junction unmatched. The germline gives CDR1 SGHTA, CDR2 FQGTGA. The chain's CDR3 is CASSLIGTSYEQFF. The CDR3, as DNA: TGTGCCAGCAGCTTAATTGGGACTAGCTATGAGCAGTTCTTC.

The V call is TRBV5-1, the J call TRBJ2-7; D remains ambiguous. The length of the CDR3 is 15 residues. Trimming cost V 5 bases and J 0 bases, with 15 bases left between them. The germline gives CDR1 SGHRS, CDR2 YFSETQ. CDR3 coding DNA: TGCGCCAGCAGACGGCGACTGGAGAGCTCCTACGAGCAGTACTTC. The encoded protein is CASRRRLESSYEQYF.

This clone was seen only once. The chain is built from TRBV2 and TRBJ2-2; D is possibly TRBD2 (6 bases). Trimming left V 3 bases short and J 4 bases short, with 12 bases between. CDR3 length equals 15 residues. CDR1 and CDR2 from the germline V gene are SNHLY and FYNNEI. CDR3 sequence reads: CASSDPGERTGELFF. The CDR3 DNA sequence: TGTGCCAGCAGTGATCCGGGGGAGCGCACCGGGGAGCTGTTTTTT.

This clone was counted a few times. The chain has TRBV7-8 and TRBJ2-2; tentative D call: TRBD2 (5 bases). Germline V CDR1 and CDR2: SGHVS, FQNEAQ. V was pared by 1 base and J by 9 bases, with 15 bases between. The CDR3 totals 15 residues. CDR3 DNA sequence: TGTGCCAGCAGCTTAGTAGGACTCCAGGCCAGGGAGCTGTTTTTT. Translated, it gives CASSLVGLQARELFF.

The DNA of the CDR3 is TGTGCCAGCAGTTTTTCCCGGACAGGGTCCGGCTACACCTTC. Translation gives CASSFSRTGSGYTF. The chain couples TRBV28 to TRBJ1-2; 8 bases line up with TRBD1. CDR3 length: 14 residues. CDR1 is MDHEN, CDR2 SYDVKM, per germline. The ends lost 3 bases at V and 8 bases at J; junction bases unmatched: 8.

The chain couples TRBV2 to TRBJ1-5; D is uncertain. Between the trimmed V and J ends, which lost 7 bases and 0 bases, there was a span of 10 bases. Germline V gene sequence: CDR1 SNHLY, CDR2 FYNNEI. The CDR3 runs 14 residues. CDR3 region: CASKARYSNQPQHF. The CDR3 region has the DNA TGTGCCAGCAAAGCGAGATATAGCAATCAGCCCCAGCATTTT.

DNA for the CDR3: TGTGCCAGCACCAACACGAACCCTAATGAAAAACTGTTTTTT. It translates to CASTNTNPNEKLFF. The V and J genes are TRBV18 and TRBJ1-4; the D is unclear. CDR1 and CDR2 from the germline V gene are KGHSH and LQKENI. Trimming took off 8 bases at V and 3 bases at J, with 13 bases between the two ends. This CDR3 spans 14 amino acids.

This clone has a handful of counts. The chain uses TRBV10-3 and TRBJ2-1; 12 bases are a match to TRBD2. CDR1 and CDR2 (germline): ENHRY, SYGVKD. This CDR3 region has 17 residues. Unmatched junction bases numbered 7, after V lost 3 bases and J lost 4 bases. The CDR3 protein is CAISDLAGGPLYNEQFF. As DNA, the CDR3 is TGTGCCATCAGTGATCTAGCGGGAGGGCCTTTATACAATGAGCAGTTCTTC.

V usage is TRBV5-4 and J usage is TRBJ2-5; D is uncertain. The CDR3 contains 11 residues. The V end was cut by 1 base, the J end by 5 bases, with 3 bases between. Germline lookup yields CDR1 SGHNT and CDR2 YYREEE (reference sequence). The CDR3: CASSLQETQYF. In nucleotides, the CDR3 is TGTGCCAGCAGCTTGCAGGAGACCCAGTACTTC. The whole variable domain, remainder taken from reference TRBV5-4 and TRBJ2-5, is ETGVTQSPTHLIKTRGQQVTLRCSSQSGHNTVSWYQQALGQGPQFIFQYYREEENGRGNFPPRFSGLQFPNYSSELNVNALELDDSALYLCASSLQETQYFGPGTRLLVL.

The rearrangement links TRBV7-9 to TRBJ1-4; D might be TRBD1 (6 bases). Trimming took off 0 bases at V and 6 bases at J, with 14 bases between the two ends. CDR1 is SEHNR and CDR2 is FQNEAQ in the germline V gene (reference sequence). The CDR3 totals 16 residues. The CDR3 DNA reads TGTGCCAGCAGCTTAGCGCCCCGGGACACCTATGAAAAACTGTTTTTT. Translation gives CASSLAPRDTYEKLFF. Using reference TRBV7-9 and TRBJ1-4 for the parts outside the CDR3, the full variable domain is DTGVSQNPRHKITKRGQNVTFRCDPISEHNRLYWYRQTLGQGPEFLTYFQNEAQLEKSRLLSDRFSAERPKGSFSTLEIQRTEQGDSAMYLCASSLAPRDTYEKLFFGSGTQLSVL.

V gene TRBV29-1 combines with J gene TRBJ2-4; 8 bases fit TRBD1. The V gene end was trimmed by 6 bases and the J gene end by 7 bases; junction bases not matched to a gene: 14. This CDR3 comprises 15 residues. CDR1 SQVTM and CDR2 ANQGSEA come from the germline V gene. The CDR3 region is CSVSPGQGARNIQYF. The DNA of the CDR3 is TGCAGCGTGTCCCCTGGGCAGGGGGCAAGGAACATTCAGTACTTC.

On this clone itself: At one end, the junction sequence differs from germline, possibly due to a read error. The rearrangement joins TRBV5-4 to TRBJ1-2, with TRBD1 matching over 7 bases. The CDR3 consists of 12 residues. CDR1 is SGHNT, CDR2 YYREEE, per germline (reference sequence). CDR3: CASSLRQGLSLF. CDR3 sequence (DNA): TGTGCCAGCAGCTTACGACAGGGACTTTCGCTCTTC.

The chain recombines TRBV5-1 with TRBJ2-7; tentatively, D is TRBD1 (5 bases). The germline V gene encodes CDR1 SGHRS and CDR2 YFSETQ. V was shortened by 4 bases and J by 5 bases, with 22 bases between the two germline ends. The CDR3 extends over 16 amino acids. The CDR3 DNA sequence: TGCGCCAGCAGCCTACTCGGGCCCCAAGGGGCCCACGAGCAGTACTTC. It encodes CASSLLGPQGAHEQYF.

This chain's CDR3 is CASTLTRQGARGYTF. The CDR3 DNA reads TGTGCCAGCACCCTCACTCGTCAGGGGGCAAGGGGCTACACCTTC. The chain has TRBV6-5 and TRBJ1-2, with TRBD1 matching over 8 bases. CDR1 is MNHEY, CDR2 SVGAGI, per germline. The V and J ends lost 7 bases and 8 bases, in that order; junction bases with no gene match: 15. CDR3 length: 15 amino acids.

V is TRBV19 and J is TRBJ2-7, with D tentatively TRBD1 (6 bases). CDR1 is LNHDA, CDR2 SQIVND, per germline (reference sequence). The V gene lost 4 bases and the J gene lost 0 bases, with 13 bases spanning the gap. The CDR3 totals 15 residues. The CDR3 nucleotides are TGTGCCAGTAGTACGCTGGGACAACACTCCTACGAGCAGTACTTC. Amino acid sequence: CASSTLGQHSYEQYF.